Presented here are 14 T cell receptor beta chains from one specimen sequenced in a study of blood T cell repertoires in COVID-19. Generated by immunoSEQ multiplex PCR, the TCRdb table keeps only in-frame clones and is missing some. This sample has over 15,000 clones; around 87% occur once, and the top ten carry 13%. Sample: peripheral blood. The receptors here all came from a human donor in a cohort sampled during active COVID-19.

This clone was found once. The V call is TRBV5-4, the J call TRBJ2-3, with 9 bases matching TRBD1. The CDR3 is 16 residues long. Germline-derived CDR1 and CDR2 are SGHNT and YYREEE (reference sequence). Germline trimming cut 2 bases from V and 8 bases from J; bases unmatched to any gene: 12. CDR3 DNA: TGTGCCAGCAGCTTTGTGACAGGGGGTGAAGAAGGTACGCAGTATTTT. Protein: CASSFVTGGEEGTQYF. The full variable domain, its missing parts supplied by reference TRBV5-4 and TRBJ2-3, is ETGVTQSPTHLIKTRGQQVTLRCSSQSGHNTVSWYQQALGQGPQFIFQYYREEENGRGNFPPRFSGLQFPNYSSELNVNALELDDSALYLCASSFVTGGEEGTQYFGPGTRLTVL.

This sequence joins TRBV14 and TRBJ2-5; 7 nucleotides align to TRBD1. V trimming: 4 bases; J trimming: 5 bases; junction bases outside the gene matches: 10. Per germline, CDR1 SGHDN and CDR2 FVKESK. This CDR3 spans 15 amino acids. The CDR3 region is CASSRRTGSWETQYF. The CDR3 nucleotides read TGTGCCAGCAGCCGTAGGACAGGTTCATGGGAGACCCAGTACTTC.

The chain's CDR3 is CASSASYRVSSGNTIYF. DNA for the CDR3: TGTGCCAGCAGCGCTTCGTACAGGGTTTCGTCTGGAAACACCATATATTTT. V gene TRBV9 combines with J gene TRBJ1-3, with D maybe TRBD1 (6 bases). Germline V gives CDR1 SGDLS, CDR2 YYNGEE. This CDR3 comprises 17 residues. V lost 3 bases and J 1 base, leaving 17 bases between the germline ends.

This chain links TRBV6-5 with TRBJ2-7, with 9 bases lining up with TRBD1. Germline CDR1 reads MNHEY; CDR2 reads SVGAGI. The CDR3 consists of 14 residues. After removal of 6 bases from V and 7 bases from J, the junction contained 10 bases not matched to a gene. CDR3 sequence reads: CASRRRTGAGEQYF. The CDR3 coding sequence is TGTGCCAGCAGGCGAAGGACAGGGGCGGGGGAGCAGTACTTC.

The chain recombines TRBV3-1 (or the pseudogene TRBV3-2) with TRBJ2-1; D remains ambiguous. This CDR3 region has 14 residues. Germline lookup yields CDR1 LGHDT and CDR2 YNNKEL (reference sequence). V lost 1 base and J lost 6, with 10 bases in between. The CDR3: CASSQGSSLNEQFF. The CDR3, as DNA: TGTGCCAGCAGCCAAGGGAGCAGCCTCAATGAGCAGTTCTTC.

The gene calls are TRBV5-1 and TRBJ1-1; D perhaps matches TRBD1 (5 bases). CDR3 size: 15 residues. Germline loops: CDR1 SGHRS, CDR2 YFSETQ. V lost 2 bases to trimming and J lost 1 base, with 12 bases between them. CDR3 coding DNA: TGCGCCAGCAGCTTCCGGGGGGACGCGAACACTGAAGCTTTCTTT. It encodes CASSFRGDANTEAFF.

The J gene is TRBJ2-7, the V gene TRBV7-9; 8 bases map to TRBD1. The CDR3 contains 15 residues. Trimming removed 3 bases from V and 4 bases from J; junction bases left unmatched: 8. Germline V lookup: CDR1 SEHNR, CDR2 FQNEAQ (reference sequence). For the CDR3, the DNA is TGTGCCAGCAGCTTCTTACGACAGGGGTCGTACGAGCAGTACTTC. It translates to CASSFLRQGSYEQYF.

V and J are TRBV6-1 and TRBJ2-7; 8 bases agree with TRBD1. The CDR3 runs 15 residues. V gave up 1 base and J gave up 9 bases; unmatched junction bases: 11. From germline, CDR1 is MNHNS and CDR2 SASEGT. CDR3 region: CASSEVGTGGLRQYF. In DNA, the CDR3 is TGTGCCAGCAGTGAAGTGGGGACAGGAGGGTTGAGGCAGTACTTC.

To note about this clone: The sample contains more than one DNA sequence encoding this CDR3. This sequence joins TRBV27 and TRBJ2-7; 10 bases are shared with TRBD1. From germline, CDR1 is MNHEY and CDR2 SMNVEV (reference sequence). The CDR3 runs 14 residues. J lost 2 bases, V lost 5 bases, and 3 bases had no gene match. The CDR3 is CASSLDRGTYEQYF. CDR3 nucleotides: TGTGCCAGCAGTCTGGACAGGGGGACCTACGAGCAGTACTTC.

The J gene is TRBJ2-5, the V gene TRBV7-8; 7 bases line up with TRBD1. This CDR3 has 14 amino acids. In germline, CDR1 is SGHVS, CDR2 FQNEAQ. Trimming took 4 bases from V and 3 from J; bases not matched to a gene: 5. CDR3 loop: CASSYSGTEETQYF. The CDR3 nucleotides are TGTGCCAGCAGCTATTCCGGGACAGAAGAGACCCAGTACTTC.

The CDR3 protein is CASSSTGLGTGNTIYF. Here the CDR3 DNA reads TGTGCCAGCTCATCTACGGGTCTCGGGACTGGAAACACCATATATTTT. The chain uses TRBV18 and TRBJ1-3; no firm D call. The germline V and J ends were trimmed by 5 bases and 2 bases, with 16 bases remaining between them. This CDR3 is built from 16 residues. The germline V gene encodes CDR1 KGHSH and CDR2 LQKENI.

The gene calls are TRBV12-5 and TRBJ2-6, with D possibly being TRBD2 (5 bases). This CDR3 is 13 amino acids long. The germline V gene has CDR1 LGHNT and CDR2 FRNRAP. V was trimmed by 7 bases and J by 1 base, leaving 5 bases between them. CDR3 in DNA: TGTGCTAGTGCGGGGTCTGGGGCCAACGTCCTGACTTTC. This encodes CASAGSGANVLTF.

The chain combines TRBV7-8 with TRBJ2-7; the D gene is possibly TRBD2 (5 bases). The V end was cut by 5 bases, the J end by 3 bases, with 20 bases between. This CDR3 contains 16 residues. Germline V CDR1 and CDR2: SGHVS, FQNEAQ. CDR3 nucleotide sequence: TGTGCCAGCAGCGGAGAGTCTAGCTACCGGGTCTACGAGCAGTACTTC. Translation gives CASSGESSYRVYEQYF.

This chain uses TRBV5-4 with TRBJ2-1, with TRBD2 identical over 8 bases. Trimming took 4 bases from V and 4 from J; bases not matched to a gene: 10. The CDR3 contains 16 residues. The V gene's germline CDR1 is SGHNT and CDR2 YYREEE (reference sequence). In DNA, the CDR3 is TGTGCCAGCAGCATTGTGCTCGGGGGGGAATACAATGAGCAGTTCTTC. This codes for CASSIVLGGEYNEQFF.